The following is a T cell receptor (beta chain) sequence with its context. The data stem from a study of cytomegalovirus exposure and HLA in healthy donors. Study overall: The study placed around 80% of its approximately 360 genotyped donors in the Caucasian-associated ancestry cluster.

Amplification used 60 Vbeta primers and 13 Jbeta primers. Clones were sequenced by immunoSEQ multiplex PCR, and TCRdb holds only the in-frame ones, with some missing. The sample comprises 130,000 or so clones, more than 80% of which are singletons, and around 2% rests with the top ten. With 6 bases clipped from V and 0 bases from J, the junction kept 5 bases outside the gene matches. The CDR3 is made up of 15 amino acids. The germline V gene encodes CDR1 MNHEY and CDR2 SVGAGI. Sequencing input: PBMCs. The V and J genes are TRBV6-5 and TRBJ1-1, with 9 bases that match TRBD1. The sequence was obtained from a middle-aged man in good health and CMV-seronegative. CDR3 loop: CASRGDRDVNTEAFF. The CDR3 DNA reads TGTGCCAGCAGGGGGGACAGGGATGTGAACACTGAAGCTTTCTTT.